Listed below are T cell receptor beta chains from one sample, sequenced in a study of blood T cell repertoires in COVID-19. Generated by immunoSEQ multiplex PCR, the TCRdb table keeps only in-frame clones and is missing some. The sample comprises about 260,000 clones, around 91% of which are singletons, and under 2.5% rests with the top ten. The material sequenced was PBMCs or T cells enriched from blood (not recorded which). These receptors were collected from a woman between 18 and 29 years old who had recovered from COVID-19. Both conserved end residues are part of each CDR3. D genes are given only for firm matches. Size is omitted from some rows. Given values are once, few, many or a class for expanded clones.

D gene | clone size | J gene | V gene | CDR3 DNA | CDR3 protein
TRBD2 | - | TRBJ2-7 | TRBV15 | TGTGCCACCAGCGCAGCGGGGGGCCCCTACGAGCAGTACTTC | CATSAAGGPYEQYF
TRBD2 | - | TRBJ2-5 | TRBV3-1/TRBV3-2 | TGTGCCAGCAGCCAATCGACTAGCTCAGAGACCCAGTACTTC | CASSQSTSSETQYF
- | - | TRBJ2-7 | TRBV12-5 | TGTGCTAGTGGTTTGGTACAGGGCAATTCCTACGAGCAGTACTTC | CASGLVQGNSYEQYF
- | once | TRBJ2-5 | TRBV5-1 | TGCGCCAGCAGCTTAGGGGGGGAAGAGACCCAGTACTTC | CASSLGGEETQYF
TRBD1 | - | TRBJ1-1 | TRBV9 | TGTGCCAGCAGCGAGACAGGGGGCCCGGGCACTGAAGCTTTCTTT | CASSETGGPGTEAFF
TRBD1 | once | TRBJ1-1 | TRBV29-1 | TGCAGCGCATACAGGGGAGGAAGCACTGAAGCTTTCTTT | CSAYRGGSTEAFF
- | - | TRBJ1-4 | TRBV28 | TGTGCCAGCAGTCCGTTGGGGGGTATGGGTGAAAAACTGTTTTTT | CASSPLGGMGEKLFF
TRBD2 | - | TRBJ2-5 | TRBV9 | TGTGCCAGCAGCGTAGAGGGGAGGGCCGGGGAGACCCAGTACTTC | CASSVEGRAGETQYF
TRBD1 | once | TRBJ1-3 | TRBV4-1 | TGCGCCAGCAGCCAACCGGGGACAGGGGTTAGGAACACCATATATTTT | CASSQPGTGVRNTIYF
- | - | TRBJ2-7 | TRBV27 | TGTGCCAGCAGTTTCGGGGGAAGAGGGTCCTACGAGCAGTACTTC | CASSFGGRGSYEQYF
- | - | TRBJ1-5 | TRBV19 | TGTGCCAGTAGTCCTCTCCTGGGGGCGAGCAATCAGCCCCAGCATTTT | CASSPLLGASNQPQHF
- | - | TRBJ1-1 | TRBV5-4 | TGTGCCAGCAGCTCCCCGGGGGAGACTGAAGCTTTCTTT | CASSSPGETEAFF
- | once | TRBJ2-1 | TRBV5-5 | TGTGCCAGCAGCTTGGGCGCTTTAAGGACAGAACGGGATGAGCAGTTCTTC | CASSLGALRTERDEQFF
- | - | TRBJ2-1 | TRBV5-1 | TGCGCCAGCAGCATAGGGACTCGCAATGAGCAGTTCTTC | CASSIGTRNEQFF
- | - | TRBJ1-2 | TRBV5-4 | TGTGCCAGCCGGGGGATGGGATACTATGGCTACACCTTC | CASRGMGYYGYTF
- | - | TRBJ1-6 | TRBV27 | TGTGCCAGCAGTTTGACGGGTGTTGATTCACCCCTCCACTTT | CASSLTGVDSPLHF
- | - | TRBJ2-1 | TRBV6-5 | TGTGCCAGCACCCCAGGTTATGGTTGGAATGAGCAGTTCTTC | CASTPGYGWNEQFF